What follows is one T cell receptor beta chain and its context. V was trimmed by 0 bases and J by 5 bases, leaving 12 bases between them. This CDR3 is 14 amino acids long. Germline loops: CDR1 SGHRS, CDR2 YFSETQ. This table comes from immunoSEQ multiplex PCR, and its TCRdb copy is limited to in-frame clones, with some not included. The sample lists about 55,000 clones, around nine tenths occurring once. The data belong to a study of OX40 agonist ivuxolimab in advanced cancers. The gene calls are TRBV5-1 and TRBJ2-7, with D possibly matching TRBD1 (6 bases). The source is an adult with an advanced solid tumor such as melanoma, head and neck, liver or kidney cancer. The sequences come from CD4+ or CD8+ T cells sorted from blood, collected in a trial of the OX40 agonist ivuxolimab. The CDR3 region has the DNA TGCGCCAGCAGCTTGGCAGGGGATAAAAACGAGCAGTACTTC. Translation gives CASSLAGDKNEQYF.